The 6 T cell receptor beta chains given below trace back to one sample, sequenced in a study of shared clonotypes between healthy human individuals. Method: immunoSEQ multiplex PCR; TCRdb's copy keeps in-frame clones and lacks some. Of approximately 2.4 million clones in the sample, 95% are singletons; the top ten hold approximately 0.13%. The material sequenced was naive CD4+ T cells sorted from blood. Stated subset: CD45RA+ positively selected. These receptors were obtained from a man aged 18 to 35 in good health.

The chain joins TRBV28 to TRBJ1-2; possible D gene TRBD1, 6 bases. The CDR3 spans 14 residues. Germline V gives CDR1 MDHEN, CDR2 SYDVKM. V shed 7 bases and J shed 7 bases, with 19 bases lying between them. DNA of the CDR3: TGTGCCAGCACCACCCGGGGGGCGCGTTCTGGCTACACCTTC. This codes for CASTTRGARSGYTF.

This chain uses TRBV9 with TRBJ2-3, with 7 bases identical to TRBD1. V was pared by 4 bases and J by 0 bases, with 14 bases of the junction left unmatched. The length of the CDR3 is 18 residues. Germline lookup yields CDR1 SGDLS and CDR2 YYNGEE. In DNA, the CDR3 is TGTGCCAGCAGCCCCACCTCCGGGACAGTTTCTAGCACAGATACGCAGTATTTT. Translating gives CASSPTSGTVSSTDTQYF.

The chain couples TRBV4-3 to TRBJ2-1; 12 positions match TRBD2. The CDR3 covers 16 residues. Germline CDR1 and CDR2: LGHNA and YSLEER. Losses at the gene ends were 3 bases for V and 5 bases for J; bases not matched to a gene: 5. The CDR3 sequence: CASSQLLAGGNNEQFF. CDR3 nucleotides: TGCGCCAGCAGCCAGTTACTAGCGGGAGGTAACAATGAGCAGTTCTTC.

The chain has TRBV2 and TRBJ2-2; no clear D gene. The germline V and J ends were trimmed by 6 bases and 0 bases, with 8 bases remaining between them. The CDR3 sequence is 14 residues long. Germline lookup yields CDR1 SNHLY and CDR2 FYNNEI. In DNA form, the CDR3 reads TGTGCCAGCAGATCGGATACGAACACCGGGGAGCTGTTTTTT. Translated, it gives CASRSDTNTGELFF.

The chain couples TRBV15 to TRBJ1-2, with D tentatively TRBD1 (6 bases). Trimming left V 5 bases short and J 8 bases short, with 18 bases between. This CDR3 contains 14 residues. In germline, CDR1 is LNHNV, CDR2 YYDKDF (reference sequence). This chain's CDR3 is CATSDIRGRYGYTF. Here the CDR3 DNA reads TGTGCCACCAGCGACATAAGGGGGAGATACGGCTACACCTTC.

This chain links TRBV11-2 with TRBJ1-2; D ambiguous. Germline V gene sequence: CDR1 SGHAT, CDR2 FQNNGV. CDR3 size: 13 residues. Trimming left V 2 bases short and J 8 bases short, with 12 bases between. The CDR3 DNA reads TGTGCCAGCAGCTTACAATCCGGGAGCGGCTACACCTTC. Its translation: CASSLQSGSGYTF.